Below are 20 T cell receptor beta chains sequenced from a single sample in a study of control samples from healthy donors and cancer patients. Sequencing was performed with immunoSEQ multiplex PCR; in TCRdb, only in-frame clones are kept and a portion is missing. This sample has about 410,000 clones; about nine tenths occur once, and the top ten carry about 6.3%. The sample taken for sequencing was PBMCs. These receptors were taken from a middle-aged man with head and neck cancer.

J is TRBJ1-2 and V is TRBV4-3; D unclear. Germline values: CDR1 LGHNA, CDR2 YSLEER. The V end was cut by 4 bases, the J end by 4 bases, with 13 bases between. This CDR3 comprises 14 residues. CDR3 protein: CASSPNRLVYGYTF. The CDR3 DNA reads as TGCGCCAGCAGCCCCAATCGATTAGTCTATGGCTACACCTTC.

The rearrangement uses TRBV7-2 and TRBJ1-1, with 8 bases identical to TRBD1. The germline V gene has CDR1 SGHTA and CDR2 FQGNSA. Unmatched junction bases numbered 13, after V lost 3 bases and J lost 13 bases. The CDR3 runs 14 residues. The CDR3 nucleotides are TGTGCCAGCAGCTTGGCTACAGGGGGGACTGAGGGTTTCTTT. The encoded protein is CASSLATGGTEGFF. Combining the CDR3 with reference TRBV7-2 and TRBJ1-1 gives the whole variable domain GAGVSQSPSNKVTEKGKDVELRCDPISGHTALYWYRQSLGQGLEFLIYFQGNSAPDKSGLPSDRFSAERTGGSVSTLTIQRTQQEDSAVYLCASSLATGGTEGFFGQGTRLTVV.

The chain couples TRBV27 to TRBJ2-1; D is ambiguous. The CDR3 covers 13 residues. The germline gives CDR1 MNHEY, CDR2 SMNVEV (reference sequence). The ends were cut back, 4 bases at V and 1 base at J, with 5 bases in the middle. CDR3 loop: CASSSGSYNEQFF. The CDR3 nucleotides are TGTGCCAGCAGTTCAGGTTCCTACAATGAGCAGTTCTTC.

J is TRBJ2-5 and V is TRBV6-5; 11 bases agree with TRBD2. CDR3 length: 15 amino acids. J gave up 5 bases and V 4 bases, and 6 bases lay outside the gene matches. Germline V gene lookup returns CDR1 MNHEY and CDR2 SVGAGI. The DNA for the CDR3 is TGTGCCAGCAGTTTCCTACTAGCGGGGGTGGAGACCCAGTACTTC. Its protein product is CASSFLLAGVETQYF.

As regards this clone: This sample includes further DNA sequences coding for the same CDR3. The chain uses TRBV9 and TRBJ2-6, with D uncertain. This CDR3 is 13 amino acids long. Trimming removed 0 bases at V and 3 bases at J, with 1 base between. Germline CDR1 and CDR2: SGDLS and YYNGEE. For the CDR3, the DNA is TGTGCCAGCAGCGTAGGTGGGGCCAACGTCCTGACTTTC. Amino acids: CASSVGGANVLTF.

V is TRBV28 and J is TRBJ1-1; a possible D gene is TRBD1 (6 bases). The germline CDR1 and CDR2 sequences are MDHEN and SYDVKM. The CDR3 is made up of 16 amino acids. V gave up 6 bases and J gave up 0 bases, with 17 bases separating them. The CDR3 DNA reads TGTGCCAGCAGACCCGTCGGACAGCCTATGAACACTGAAGCTTTCTTT. Its translation: CASRPVGQPMNTEAFF.

This chain joins TRBV28 and TRBJ1-4, with D possibly TRBD1 on 5 matching bases. Germline lookup yields CDR1 MDHEN and CDR2 SYDVKM. The germline V and J ends were trimmed by 11 bases and 4 bases, with 14 bases remaining between them. The CDR3 contains 13 residues. CDR3 nucleotides: TGTGCCGGGCCAAGACAGAATAATGAAAAACTGTTTTTT. As protein: CAGPRQNNEKLFF.

The chain recombines TRBV2 with TRBJ2-3; D possibly matches TRBD1 or TRBD2 (6 bases each). The germline V gene encodes CDR1 SNHLY and CDR2 FYNNEI. V shed 2 bases and J shed 0 bases, with 15 bases lying between them. This CDR3 has 17 amino acids. CDR3 nucleotide sequence: TGTGCCAGCAGTGAAATTGTGGGGGGCCCTAGCACAGATACGCAGTATTTT. Protein product: CASSEIVGGPSTDTQYF.

The CDR3 sequence is CASSLTQDAPFYGYTF. The CDR3 nucleotides read TGTGCCAGCAGCCTGACCCAAGATGCCCCTTTCTATGGCTACACCTTC. V and J are TRBV7-2 and TRBJ1-2; no clear D gene. The V end was cut by 5 bases, the J end by 4 bases, with 20 bases between. The CDR3 is made up of 16 amino acids. Germline V gene sequence: CDR1 SGHTA, CDR2 FQGNSA.

This clone was seen a single time. The chain uses TRBV5-1 and TRBJ2-1; 9 bases are a match to TRBD1. CDR3 length equals 15 residues. Germline CDR1 and CDR2: SGHRS and YFSETQ. V trimming: 5 bases; J trimming: 6 bases; junction bases outside the gene matches: 9. This chain's CDR3 is CASRAGTGFGNEQFF. CDR3 DNA sequence: TGCGCCAGCAGGGCCGGGACAGGGTTCGGCAATGAGCAGTTCTTC.

This rearrangement joins TRBV6-5 to TRBJ1-1, with D possibly TRBD1 on 5 matching bases. Trimming took off 2 bases at V and 1 base at J, with 8 bases between the two ends. The CDR3 is 14 amino acids. Germline CDR1 and CDR2: MNHEY and SVGAGI. The CDR3 spells CASSYRQKNTEAFF. The CDR3 DNA reads TGTGCCAGCAGTTACCGACAGAAGAACACTGAAGCTTTCTTT.

CDR3 loop: CASSFSAGSNTGELFF. Here the CDR3 DNA reads TGTGCCAGCAGCTTTTCGGCGGGGTCGAACACCGGGGAGCTGTTTTTT. The J gene is TRBJ2-2, the V gene TRBV7-3, with a possible D match to TRBD2 (6 bases). The CDR3 contains 16 residues. Looked up from germline, CDR1 is SGHTA and CDR2 is FQGTGA. Trimming removed 3 bases at V and 0 bases at J, with 11 bases between.

The chain joins TRBV6-5 to TRBJ1-2; 7 bases are shared with TRBD1. Unmatched junction bases numbered 4, after V lost 2 bases and J lost 4 bases. The germline V gene has CDR1 MNHEY and CDR2 SVGAGI. The CDR3 has 14 amino acids. DNA for the CDR3: TGTGCCAGCAGTTACGCCGGGACAGCCTATGGCTACACCTTC. Protein product: CASSYAGTAYGYTF.

The chain employs TRBV5-1 and TRBJ2-7; D may be TRBD1 (5 bases). Germline-derived CDR1 and CDR2 are SGHRS and YFSETQ. Trimming shortened V by 5 bases and J by 3 bases, and 6 bases separated the two germline ends. The CDR3 contains 11 residues. CDR3 sequence: CASRDIYEQYF. CDR3 sequence (DNA): TGCGCCAGCAGGGACATCTACGAGCAGTACTTC.

In its sample, this clone was seen once. V and J are TRBV4-3 and TRBJ2-1; 9 bases map to TRBD1. The CDR3 is 20 amino acids. Germline CDR1 and CDR2: LGHNA and YSLEER. Unmatched junction bases numbered 12, after V lost 0 bases and J lost 0 bases. This chain's CDR3 is CASSQDWGYRGQNSYNEQFF. The CDR3 nucleotides are TGCGCCAGCAGCCAAGATTGGGGGTACAGGGGGCAAAACTCCTACAATGAGCAGTTCTTC.

This sequence joins TRBV28 and TRBJ2-5, with TRBD1 matching 7 bases. The germline CDR1 and CDR2 sequences are MDHEN and SYDVKM. This CDR3 has 13 residues. Trimming removed 8 bases from V and 4 bases from J; junction bases left unmatched: 7. The CDR3 loop reads CASETGSGETQYF. The CDR3 nucleotides are TGTGCCAGCGAGACAGGGAGTGGAGAGACCCAGTACTTC.

The V and J genes are TRBV19 and TRBJ1-5; D call uncertain. Trimming took off 3 bases at V and 1 base at J, with 13 bases between the two ends. Germline assignment: CDR1 LNHDA and CDR2 SQIVND (reference sequence). The CDR3 is 16 amino acids. The CDR3 nucleotides read TGTGCCAGTAGTATGTCGGGAATTGGGAGCAATCAGCCCCAGCATTTT. Amino acids: CASSMSGIGSNQPQHF.

The chain is built from TRBV28 and TRBJ2-2, with TRBD2 matching over 11 bases. V lost 3 bases, J lost 0 bases, and 0 bases stayed unmatched. CDR1 and CDR2 from the germline V gene are MDHEN and SYDVKM. The CDR3 covers 16 residues. CDR3 residues: CASSLGLAANTGELFF. The CDR3 nucleotides read TGTGCCAGCAGTTTGGGACTAGCGGCGAACACCGGGGAGCTGTTTTTT. Supplemented by reference TRBV28 and TRBJ2-2, the full variable domain reads DVKVTQSSRYLVKRTGEKVFLECVQDMDHENMFWYRQDPGLGLRLIYFSYDVKMKEKGDIPEGYSVSREKKERFSLILESASTNQTSMYLCASSLGLAANTGELFFGEGSRLTVL.

The rearrangement joins TRBV27 to TRBJ1-2, with TRBD1 identical over 7 bases. Trimming removed 5 bases from V and 8 bases from J; junction bases left unmatched: 8. The CDR3 covers 13 residues. Germline CDR1 reads MNHEY; CDR2 reads SMNVEV (reference sequence). The DNA of the CDR3 is TGTGCCAGCAGTCGTAATACAGGGGACGGCTACACCTTC. It is translated as CASSRNTGDGYTF.

The chain carries TRBV6-2 or TRBV6-3 and TRBJ1-1; D unclear. The V gene's germline CDR1 is MNHEY and CDR2 SVGEGT. There are 12 residues in the CDR3. Trimming took 6 bases from V and 8 from J, leaving 13 bases between them. The CDR3 DNA reads as TGTGCCAGCAGCCGTGGACCGTTCGAAGCTTTCTTT. Translation: CASSRGPFEAFF.